Following are 21 T cell receptor beta chains from one sample sequenced in a study of vaccination and CD4 T cells after COVID-19. The Oncomine TCR Beta short-read assay was what sequenced the DNA obtained from cultured CD4+ T cells. MiXCR was run by TCRdb on the PCR reads, yielding one entry per CDR3 protein. Here the sample spans 15,000 to 18,000 distinct CDR3 sequences, 42% being singletons. As for treatment: approximately nine-day PBMC culture with coronavirus spike peptide pools or control peptides (ViraFEST assay). Their recognized antigens are unknown. The source material was cultured CD4+ T cells from blood. These receptors originate from a human donor with COVID-19.

The J gene is TRBJ1-2, the V gene TRBV7-2, with D hard to call. The CDR3 sequence is 14 residues long. The V gene lost 5 bases and the J gene lost 5 bases, with 15 bases spanning the gap. In germline, CDR1 is SGHTA, CDR2 FQGNSA. The CDR3 sequence: CASSTSRGLYGYTF. CDR3 nucleotide sequence: TGTGCCAGCAGCACATCACGGGGTTTGTATGGCTACACCTTC.

This clonotype was seen only a few times. The gene calls are TRBV2 and TRBJ1-5; TRBD1 aligns across 10 bases. The CDR3 spans 15 residues. V shed 8 bases, J shed 0 bases, and the junction held 4 bases outside the gene matches. Per the germline V gene, CDR1 is SNHLY and CDR2 is FYNNEI. Here the CDR3 reads CASGDRGVSNQPQHF. Here the CDR3 DNA reads TGTGCCAGCGGGGACAGGGGAGTTAGCAATCAGCCCCAGCATTTT.

This clonotype was found a few times. This sequence joins TRBV27 and TRBJ1-3; tentative D call: TRBD1 (5 bases). The V end lost 5 bases, the J end lost 7 bases, and 12 bases lay between the germline ends. CDR3 length: 13 amino acids. Per germline, CDR1 MNHEY and CDR2 SMNVEV (reference sequence). The CDR3 loop is CASSSGGLNTIYF. CDR3 DNA sequence: TGTGCCAGCAGTAGTGGGGGGTTGAACACCATATATTTT.

This chain connects TRBV9 to TRBJ2-3; D tentatively reads TRBD1 or TRBD2 (5 bases each). Germline CDR1 reads SGDLS; CDR2 reads YYNGEE. V was trimmed by 10 bases and J by 2 bases, leaving 26 bases between them. There are 17 residues in the CDR3. The CDR3 sequence is CARDPGRRDRYTDTQYF. The CDR3 DNA sequence: TGTGCCCGGGATCCGGGGCGAAGAGATCGATACACAGATACGCAGTATTTT.

For the CDR3, the DNA is TGTGCCAGCAGCTCCCGGACAGGGGGCTCGGATACGCAGTATTTT. This encodes CASSSRTGGSDTQYF. The gene calls are TRBV11-3 and TRBJ2-3; 11 bases line up with TRBD1. Germline V lookup: CDR1 SGHNT, CDR2 YENEEA. The V gene end was trimmed by 4 bases and the J gene end by 6 bases; junction bases not matched to a gene: 6. CDR3 length equals 15 residues.

This clonotype was observed a single time. The gene calls are TRBV19 and TRBJ1-5, with TRBD1 matching 10 bases. The CDR3 covers 18 residues. The germline gives CDR1 LNHDA, CDR2 SQIVND (reference sequence). J was trimmed by 7 bases and V by 1 base; bases with no gene match: 13. CDR3 sequence (DNA): TGTGCCAGTAGTATAGGGGGGTCGGGACAGGGGATAAGGCAGCCCCAGCATTTT. This translates into CASSIGGSGQGIRQPQHF.

The chain links TRBV5-4 to TRBJ1-6; 8 nucleotides agree with TRBD1. Germline values: CDR1 SGHNT, CDR2 YYREEE (reference sequence). Germline trimming cut 4 bases from V and 5 bases from J; bases unmatched to any gene: 8. The CDR3 extends over 16 amino acids. CDR3 coding DNA: TGTGCCAGCAGCGACCCGGACAGGGCTAATAATTCACCCCTCCACTTT. Translating it yields CASSDPDRANNSPLHF. Full variable domain (remainder filled in from reference TRBV5-4 and TRBJ1-6): ETGVTQSPTHLIKTRGQQVTLRCSSQSGHNTVSWYQQALGQGPQFIFQYYREEENGRGNFPPRFSGLQFPNYSSELNVNALELDDSALYLCASSDPDRANNSPLHFGNGTRLTVT.

The gene calls are TRBV27 and TRBJ1-2; no clear D. This CDR3 contains 13 residues. Trimming cost V 2 bases and J 1 base, with 5 bases left between them. Per germline, CDR1 MNHEY and CDR2 SMNVEV (reference sequence). This CDR3 reads CASSLTYNYGYTF. The CDR3 DNA is TGTGCCAGCAGTTTAACTTATAACTATGGCTACACCTTC.

The rearrangement links TRBV7-9 to TRBJ1-4; 11 bases agree with TRBD1. From germline, CDR1 is SEHNR and CDR2 FQNEAQ (reference sequence). J gave up 7 bases and V 6 bases, and 4 bases lay outside the gene matches. There are 14 residues in the CDR3. The DNA of the CDR3 is TGTGCCAGCAGAACGGACAGGGGGCGTGAAAAACTGTTTTTT. It yields the protein CASRTDRGREKLFF.

This clonotype was detected only a few times. This chain joins TRBV27 and TRBJ1-5; D ambiguous. The CDR3 runs 15 residues. Trimming took 4 bases from V and 2 from J, leaving 12 bases between them. In germline, CDR1 is MNHEY, CDR2 SMNVEV (reference sequence). As DNA, the CDR3 is TGTGCCAGCAGTTCCCTCCAACACGGCAATCAGCCCCAGCATTTT. The encoded protein is CASSSLQHGNQPQHF.

This clonotype was observed once. The rearrangement uses TRBV27 and TRBJ2-3; a weak D match, TRBD2 (5 bases). This CDR3 has 14 amino acids. CDR1 MNHEY and CDR2 SMNVEV come from the germline V gene (reference sequence). Trimming took off 7 bases at V and 1 base at J, with 12 bases between the two ends. The CDR3: CASKRAGRTDTQYF. CDR3 nucleotide sequence: TGTGCCAGCAAGAGGGCAGGACGCACAGATACGCAGTATTTT.

This clonotype was seen a few times. The chain uses TRBV11-2 and TRBJ2-5; 14 bases are shared with TRBD2. This CDR3 is built from 17 residues. With 1 base clipped from V and 1 base from J, the junction kept 2 bases outside the gene matches. The V gene's germline CDR1 is SGHAT and CDR2 FQNNGV. CDR3 loop: CASSLGLAGGIQETQYF. The CDR3 DNA is TGTGCCAGCAGCTTAGGACTAGCGGGGGGGATCCAAGAGACCCAGTACTTC.

V is TRBV19 and J is TRBJ1-2; D is undetermined. The CDR3 contains 14 residues. The V end was cut by 3 bases, the J end by 1 base, with 9 bases between. Per the germline V gene, CDR1 is LNHDA and CDR2 is SQIVND (reference sequence). The CDR3 nucleotides read TGTGCCAGTAGTATTTCCGATTATAACTATGGCTACACCTTC. Its protein product is CASSISDYNYGYTF.

The chain combines TRBV6-5 with TRBJ2-7; 9 bases fit TRBD2. This CDR3 has 14 amino acids. Per the germline V gene, CDR1 is MNHEY and CDR2 is SVGAGI. V trimming: 2 bases; J trimming: 2 bases; junction bases outside the gene matches: 1. CDR3: CASSYERGAYEQYF. CDR3 DNA: TGTGCCAGCAGTTACGAGCGGGGGGCCTACGAGCAGTACTTC.

This clonotype occurred a few times. The chain recombines TRBV10-1 with TRBJ2-4, with 7 positions matching TRBD1. CDR3 size: 18 residues. Unmatched junction bases numbered 10, after V lost 2 bases and J lost 0 bases. CDR1 WNHNN and CDR2 SYGVQD come from the germline V gene (reference sequence). CDR3 residues: CASSETPGTAIAKNIQYF. The CDR3 DNA sequence: TGCGCCAGCAGTGAGACACCCGGGACAGCTATAGCCAAAAACATTCAGTACTTC.

The chain is built from TRBV6-1 and TRBJ2-7; the match to TRBD1 covers 7 bases. This CDR3 region has 15 residues. Trimming at V came to 4 bases and at J to 2 bases, leaving 8 bases not matched to a gene. From germline, CDR1 is MNHNS and CDR2 SASEGT. CDR3 coding DNA: TGTGCCAGCAGTGTTTCACCGGGACAGACCTACGAGCAGTACTTC. This translates into CASSVSPGQTYEQYF.

This chain joins TRBV30 and TRBJ2-7; 9 bases are shared with TRBD2. V gave up 0 bases and J gave up 5 bases; unmatched junction bases: 8. Germline-derived CDR1 and CDR2 are GTSNPN and SVGIG (reference sequence). This CDR3 contains 15 residues. Written as DNA, the CDR3 is TGTGCCTGGAGTGTACAAAGCGGGGGGCGCGACGAGCAGTACTTC. Translation: CAWSVQSGGRDEQYF.

V is TRBV7-8 and J is TRBJ2-3, with 10 bases that match TRBD2. There are 14 residues in the CDR3. The J segment lost 6 bases and the V segment lost 5 bases, leaving 5 bases of the junction unmatched. Germline loops: CDR1 SGHVS, CDR2 FQNEAQ. The DNA for the CDR3 is TGTGCCAGCAGCCTGACTAGCGGGTGGGATACGCAGTATTTT. Translation gives CASSLTSGWDTQYF.

The chain is built from TRBV27 and TRBJ1-1; a possible D gene is TRBD1 (6 bases). The CDR3 is 12 residues long. V lost 8 bases and J lost 4, with 11 bases in between. CDR1 is MNHEY, CDR2 SMNVEV, per germline (reference sequence). The CDR3 protein is CASWGGGTEAFF. The CDR3 coding sequence is TGTGCCAGCTGGGGGGGCGGCACTGAAGCTTTCTTT.

The rearrangement uses TRBV21-1 and TRBJ1-1. TRBV21-1 is a recognized pseudogene. This CDR3 region has 14 residues. The CDR3 is CASGLGFGNTEAFF. The CDR3 DNA follows: TGTGCCAGCGGGCTTGGTTTTGGGAACACTGAAGCTTTCTTT.

This clonotype has only a few counts. This rearrangement joins TRBV6-1 to TRBJ2-3; TRBD2 agrees at 10 bases. Germline V gene sequence: CDR1 MNHNS, CDR2 SASEGT. J was trimmed by 3 bases and V by 8 bases; bases with no gene match: 8. The CDR3 is 15 amino acids. This CDR3 reads CASGSSGGGTDTQYF. CDR3 nucleotides: TGTGCCAGCGGGTCTAGCGGGGGTGGTACAGATACGCAGTATTTT.